These 6 T cell receptor beta chains share one sample of origin, sequenced in a study of blood T cell repertoires in COVID-19. Here immunoSEQ multiplex PCR was the method, and the copy in TCRdb shows in-frame clones only, minus some. Seen here are more than 300,000 clones, under 95% observed once, and the top ten hold around 3.5%. Sequencing input: peripheral blood. These receptors came from a woman aged 18-29 years who had recovered from COVID-19.

In this sample, this clone turned up a few times. The rearrangement uses TRBV7-8 and TRBJ2-1, with TRBD2 matching over 11 bases. Germline CDR1 SGHVS, CDR2 FQNEAQ. V lost 4 bases to trimming and J lost 10 bases; unmatched junction nucleotides: 6. The CDR3 loop spans 14 amino acids. The CDR3 bases are TGTGCCAGCAGCTATCTAGCGGGAGGCCGGGAGCAGTTCTTC. Its translation is CASSYLAGGREQFF.

J is TRBJ2-2 and V is TRBV3-1 (or the pseudogene TRBV3-2), with TRBD2 as a possible D gene (6 bases). The CDR3 has 16 residues. V lost 3 bases and J lost 1, with 12 bases in between. CDR1 is LGHDT and CDR2 is YNNKEL in the germline V gene (reference sequence). The CDR3, as DNA: TGTGCCAGCAGCCATCCCGGGACTTTGAACACCGGGGAGCTGTTTTTT. This codes for CASSHPGTLNTGELFF.

The chain combines TRBV19 with TRBJ2-2, with D unresolved. From germline, CDR1 is LNHDA and CDR2 SQIVND (reference sequence). The V end lost 9 bases, the J end lost 2 bases, and 7 bases lay between the germline ends. The CDR3 consists of 12 residues. CDR3 sequence: CASRFNTGELFF. In nucleotides, the CDR3 is TGTGCCAGCAGATTTAACACCGGGGAGCTGTTTTTT.

V usage is TRBV27 and J usage is TRBJ1-1, with D tentatively TRBD1 (5 bases). Trimming shortened V by 2 bases and J by 7 bases, and 14 bases separated the two germline ends. This CDR3 is built from 14 residues. CDR1 is MNHEY and CDR2 is SMNVEV in the germline V gene (reference sequence). CDR3 sequence (DNA): TGTGCCAGCAGTTTAGGGCAGGGCGTCGGTGAAGCTTTCTTT. Encoded protein: CASSLGQGVGEAFF.

The chain carries TRBV5-1 and TRBJ2-3, with D maybe TRBD2 (5 bases). This CDR3 has 16 amino acids. V was trimmed by 0 bases and J by 4 bases, leaving 15 bases between them. Germline V gives CDR1 SGHRS, CDR2 YFSETQ. DNA for the CDR3: TGCGCCAGCAGCTTGGGGGCCGGGGTGGTATCAGATACGCAGTATTTT. Translated: CASSLGAGVVSDTQYF.

The gene calls are TRBV9 and TRBJ2-1; possibly TRBD2 for D (7 bases). The CDR3 covers 16 residues. Germline CDR1 reads SGDLS; CDR2 reads YYNGEE. Trimming pared 3 bases from V and 8 bases from J, leaving 21 bases between. The CDR3 loop reads CASSGLFLGGADEQFF. The CDR3 region has the DNA TGTGCCAGCAGCGGGCTGTTCCTGGGGGGGGCGGATGAGCAGTTCTTC.